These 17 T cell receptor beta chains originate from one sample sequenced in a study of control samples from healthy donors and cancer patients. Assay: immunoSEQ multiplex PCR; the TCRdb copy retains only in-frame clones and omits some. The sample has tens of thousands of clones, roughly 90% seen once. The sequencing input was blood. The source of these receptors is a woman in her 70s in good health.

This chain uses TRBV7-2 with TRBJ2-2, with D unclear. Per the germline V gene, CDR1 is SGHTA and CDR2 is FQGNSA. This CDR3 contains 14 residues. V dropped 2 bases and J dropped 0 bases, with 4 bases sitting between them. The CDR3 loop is CASSLRPNTGELFF. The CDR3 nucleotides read TGTGCCAGCAGCTTAAGGCCGAACACCGGGGAGCTGTTTTTT.

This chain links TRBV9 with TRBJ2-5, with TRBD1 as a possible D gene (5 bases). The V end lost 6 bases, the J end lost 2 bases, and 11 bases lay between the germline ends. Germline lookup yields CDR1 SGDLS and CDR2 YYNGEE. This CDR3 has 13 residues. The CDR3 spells CASTTSGQETQYF. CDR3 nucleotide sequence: TGTGCCAGCACCACGTCAGGGCAAGAGACCCAGTACTTC.

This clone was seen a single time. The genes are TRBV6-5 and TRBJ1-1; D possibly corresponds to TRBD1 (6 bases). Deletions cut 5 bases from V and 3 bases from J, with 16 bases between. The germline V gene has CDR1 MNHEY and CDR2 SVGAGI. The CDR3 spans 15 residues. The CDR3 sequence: CASSHTGARDTEAFF. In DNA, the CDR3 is TGTGCCAGCAGTCATACGGGGGCGCGGGACACTGAAGCTTTCTTT.

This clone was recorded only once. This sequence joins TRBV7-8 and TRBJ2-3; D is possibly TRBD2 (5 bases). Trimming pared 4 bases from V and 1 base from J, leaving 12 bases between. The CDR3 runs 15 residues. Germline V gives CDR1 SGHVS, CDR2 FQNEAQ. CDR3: CASSSGVQGTDTQYF. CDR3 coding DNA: TGTGCCAGCAGCTCCGGGGTCCAGGGCACAGATACGCAGTATTTT.

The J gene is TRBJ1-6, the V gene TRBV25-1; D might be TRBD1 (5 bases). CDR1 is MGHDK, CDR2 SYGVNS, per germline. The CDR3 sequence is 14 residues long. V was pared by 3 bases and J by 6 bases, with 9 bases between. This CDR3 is CASSDRGFNSPLHF. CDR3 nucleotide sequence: TGTGCCAGCAGTGATAGGGGTTTTAATTCACCCCTCCACTTT.

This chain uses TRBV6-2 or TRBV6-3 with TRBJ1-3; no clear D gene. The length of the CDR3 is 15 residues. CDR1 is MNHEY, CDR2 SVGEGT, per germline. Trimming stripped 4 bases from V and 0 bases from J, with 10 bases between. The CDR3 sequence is CASSSRQFSGNTIYF. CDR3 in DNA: TGTGCCAGCAGTTCGCGCCAGTTCTCTGGAAACACCATATATTTT.

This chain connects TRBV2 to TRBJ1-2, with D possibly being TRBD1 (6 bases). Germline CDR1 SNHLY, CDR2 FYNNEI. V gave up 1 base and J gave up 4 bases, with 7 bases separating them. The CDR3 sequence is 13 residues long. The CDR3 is CASSEGQAYGYTF. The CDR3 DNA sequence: TGTGCCAGCAGTGAAGGACAGGCCTATGGCTACACCTTC.

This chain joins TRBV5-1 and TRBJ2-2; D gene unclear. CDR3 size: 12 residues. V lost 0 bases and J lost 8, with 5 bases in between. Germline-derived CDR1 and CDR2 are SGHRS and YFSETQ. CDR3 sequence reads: CASSLDQGELFF. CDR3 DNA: TGCGCCAGCAGCTTGGACCAGGGGGAGCTGTTTTTT.

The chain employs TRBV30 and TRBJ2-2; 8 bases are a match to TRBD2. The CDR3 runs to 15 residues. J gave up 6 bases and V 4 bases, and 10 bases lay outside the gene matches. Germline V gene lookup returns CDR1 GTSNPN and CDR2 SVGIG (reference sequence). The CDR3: CAWTLSGGPAGELFF. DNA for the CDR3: TGTGCCTGGACGCTTTCGGGGGGGCCGGCCGGGGAGCTGTTTTTT.

The CDR3 sequence is CASRGQYTGELFF. CDR3 DNA sequence: TGCGCCAGCAGAGGACAGTACACCGGGGAGCTGTTTTTT. The gene calls are TRBV5-1 and TRBJ2-2; a weak D match, TRBD1 (6 bases). The CDR3 runs 13 residues. Trimming shortened V by 5 bases and J by 3 bases, and 8 bases separated the two germline ends. Germline V gene lookup returns CDR1 SGHRS and CDR2 YFSETQ.

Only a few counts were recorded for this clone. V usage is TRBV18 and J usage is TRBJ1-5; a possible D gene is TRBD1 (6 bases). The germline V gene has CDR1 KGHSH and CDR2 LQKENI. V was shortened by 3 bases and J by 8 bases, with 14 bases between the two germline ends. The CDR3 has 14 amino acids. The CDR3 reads CASSPGGAQEPQHF. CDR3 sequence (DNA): TGTGCCAGCTCACCGGGGGGGGCCCAGGAGCCCCAGCATTTT.

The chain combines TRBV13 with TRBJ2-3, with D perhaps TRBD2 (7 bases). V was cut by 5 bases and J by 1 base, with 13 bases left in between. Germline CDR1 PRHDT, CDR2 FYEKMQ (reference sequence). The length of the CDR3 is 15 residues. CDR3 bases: TGTGCCAGCAGCCCCGGGGGGCATGGCACAGATACGCAGTATTTT. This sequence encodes CASSPGGHGTDTQYF.

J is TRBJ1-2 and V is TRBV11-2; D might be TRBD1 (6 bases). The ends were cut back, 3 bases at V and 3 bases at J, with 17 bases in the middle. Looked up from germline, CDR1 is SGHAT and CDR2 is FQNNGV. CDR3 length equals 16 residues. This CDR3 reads CASSLDPGGGDYGYTF. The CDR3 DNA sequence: TGTGCCAGCAGCTTGGATCCTGGAGGGGGGGACTATGGCTACACCTTC.

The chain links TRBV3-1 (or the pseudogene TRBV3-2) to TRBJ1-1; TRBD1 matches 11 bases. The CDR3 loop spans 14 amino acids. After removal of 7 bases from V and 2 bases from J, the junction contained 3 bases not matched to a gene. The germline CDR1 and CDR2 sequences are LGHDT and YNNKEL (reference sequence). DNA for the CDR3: TGTGCCAGCACAGGGACAGGGGGAAACACTGAAGCTTTCTTT. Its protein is CASTGTGGNTEAFF.

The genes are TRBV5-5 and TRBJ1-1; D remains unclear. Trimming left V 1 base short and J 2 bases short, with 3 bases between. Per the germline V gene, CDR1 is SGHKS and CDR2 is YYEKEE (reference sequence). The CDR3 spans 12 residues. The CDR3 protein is CASSLFNTEAFF. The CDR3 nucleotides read TGTGCCAGCAGCTTGTTTAACACTGAAGCTTTCTTT.

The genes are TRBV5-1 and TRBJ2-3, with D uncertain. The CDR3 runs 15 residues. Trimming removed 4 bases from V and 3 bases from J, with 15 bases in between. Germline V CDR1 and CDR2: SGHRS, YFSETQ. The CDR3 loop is CASSAPGFGTDTQYF. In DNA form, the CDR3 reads TGCGCCAGCAGCGCCCCCGGGTTTGGGACAGATACGCAGTATTTT.

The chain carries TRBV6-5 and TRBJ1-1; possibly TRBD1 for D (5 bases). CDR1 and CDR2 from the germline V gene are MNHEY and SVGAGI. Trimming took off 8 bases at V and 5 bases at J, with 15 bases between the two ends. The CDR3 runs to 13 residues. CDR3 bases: TGTGCCAGCGTCAAGGGGTTAGTAACTGAAGCTTTCTTT. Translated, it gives CASVKGLVTEAFF.